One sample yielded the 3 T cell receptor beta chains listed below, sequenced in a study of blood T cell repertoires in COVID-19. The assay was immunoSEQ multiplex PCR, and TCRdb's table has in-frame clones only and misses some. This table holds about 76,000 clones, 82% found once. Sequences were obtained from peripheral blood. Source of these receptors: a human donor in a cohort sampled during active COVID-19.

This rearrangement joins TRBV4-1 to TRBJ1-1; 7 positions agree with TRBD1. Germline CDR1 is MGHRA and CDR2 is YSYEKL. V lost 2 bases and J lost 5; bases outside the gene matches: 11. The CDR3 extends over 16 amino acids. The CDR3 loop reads CASSQPREGGLTEAFF. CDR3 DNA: TGCGCCAGCAGCCAACCCCGGGAAGGGGGCTTGACTGAAGCTTTCTTT.

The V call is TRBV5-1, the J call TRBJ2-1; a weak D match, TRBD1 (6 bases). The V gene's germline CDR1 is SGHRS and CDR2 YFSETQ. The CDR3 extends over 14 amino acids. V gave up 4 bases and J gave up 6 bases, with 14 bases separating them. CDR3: CASSHREGTNEQFF. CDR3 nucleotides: TGCGCCAGCAGCCACAGGGAAGGGACCAATGAGCAGTTCTTC.

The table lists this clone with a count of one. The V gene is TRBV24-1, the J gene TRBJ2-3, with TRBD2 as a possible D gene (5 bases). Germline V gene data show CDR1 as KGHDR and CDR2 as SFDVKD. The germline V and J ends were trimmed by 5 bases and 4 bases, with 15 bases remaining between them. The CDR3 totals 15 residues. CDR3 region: CATSVSAQGADTQYF. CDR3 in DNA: TGTGCCACCAGTGTTAGCGCCCAAGGAGCAGATACGCAGTATTTT.